This T cell receptor (beta chain) was identified in a study of Tregs in tolerant kidney transplant recipients. On the study more broadly: Related graft donors supplied nonmyeloablative bone marrow transplants, and mixed chimerism was transient. Study results and caveats: Biological reproducibility was not directly addressed, but technical replication error appeared minimal. The most relevant donor-specific Treg TCRbeta repertoire apparently came from expansion with activated donor B cells.

Comment on this clone: Its antigen is undetermined. The read falls 3 residues short of the CDR3 end, and the missing part is taken from the germline J gene.

Germline loops: CDR1 LNHDA, CDR2 SQIVND (reference sequence). The CDR3 loop spans 13 amino acids. V was pared by 3 bases and J by 0 bases, with 2 bases between. TCRdb keeps only in-frame clones here, not all; method: immunoSEQ multiplex PCR. Across 30,000 to 35,000 clones, the top ten clones capture under 9% of the sample. The specimen was CD8+ T cells from blood, collected before the transplant. V and J are TRBV19 and TRBJ1-4; D unclear. This clonotype was obtained from a human donor who received a combined kidney and bone marrow transplant. The CDR3 loop is CASSISTNEKLFF. The sequenced CDR3 bases are TGTGCCAGTAGTATCTCAACTAATGAAAAA.